This TCR beta chain emerged from a study of T cell responses to AZD1222 COVID-19 vaccine. Deletions cut 4 bases from V and 6 bases from J, with 15 bases between. Germline V gene lookup returns CDR1 SGHNT and CDR2 YYREEE (reference sequence). This CDR3 is 14 amino acids long. In the case of this clone: Its antigen is undetermined.

The study, taken as a whole, reports: Spike-specific TCR breadth and depth both grew after two AZD1222 doses. Across spike, vaccine-associated CD4 TCRs were found, dominant at 160-218 and 743-854. Only 6 or 7 people who got AZD1222 tested seropositive at baseline. White British ancestry dominated among donors, who included more females, and clonal diversity was possibly underestimated.

Sequencing was performed with immunoSEQ multiplex PCR; in TCRdb, only in-frame clones are kept and a portion is missing. Here the sample table reports some 150,000 clones. Sequenced input: peripheral blood. This clonotype originated in an adult in good health. The V call is TRBV5-4, the J call TRBJ2-3; D is undetermined. DNA for the CDR3: TGTGCCAGCAGCCCTCACGTCACGTCCGATACGCAGTATTTT. It is translated as CASSPHVTSDTQYF.